One sample yielded the 24 T cell receptor beta chains listed below, sequenced in a study of T cell responses to AZD1222 COVID-19 vaccine. The repertoire was sequenced with immunoSEQ multiplex PCR; TCRdb's copy has only in-frame clones and lacks some. The table shows tens of thousands of clones, with roughly 94% occurring only once. Sample: peripheral blood, taken on day 0 of AZD1222 vaccination. The receptors derive from an adult in good health.

This chain links TRBV6-1 with TRBJ2-7; TRBD2 aligns across 10 bases. V gave up 7 bases and J gave up 5 bases; unmatched junction bases: 8. CDR3 length: 14 amino acids. The germline V gene has CDR1 MNHNS and CDR2 SASEGT. Here the CDR3 reads CASTLASGSNEQYF. The CDR3 nucleotides are TGTGCCAGCACGTTGGCTAGCGGGAGCAACGAGCAGTACTTC.

V gene TRBV11-1 combines with J gene TRBJ2-3; the D is unclear. The CDR3 is made up of 13 amino acids. The germline V gene has CDR1 SGHAT and CDR2 FQDESV (reference sequence). V lost 2 bases and J lost 4, with 7 bases in between. The CDR3 here is CASSLLRADTQYF. The CDR3 bases are TGTGCCAGCAGCTTATTACGAGCAGATACGCAGTATTTT.

The rearrangement joins TRBV18 to TRBJ2-1; the D gene is possibly TRBD1 (6 bases). Germline loops: CDR1 KGHSH, CDR2 LQKENI. The CDR3 consists of 18 residues. Trimming removed 4 bases from V and 12 bases from J, with 31 bases in between. CDR3 protein: CASSQSALQQGSPPGQFF. The CDR3 DNA sequence: TGTGCCAGCTCACAATCTGCGCTTCAACAGGGATCACCACCGGGGCAGTTCTTC.

This chain joins TRBV28 and TRBJ2-7; D possibly corresponds to TRBD2 (5 bases). The germline CDR1 and CDR2 sequences are MDHEN and SYDVKM. Trimming removed 8 bases at V and 4 bases at J, with 6 bases between. The CDR3 sequence is 10 residues long. CDR3 loop: CASGGYEQYF. CDR3 sequence (DNA): TGTGCCAGCGGAGGTTACGAGCAGTACTTC.

The chain employs TRBV7-9 and TRBJ2-2, with 12 bases lining up with TRBD2. The CDR3 consists of 16 residues. The germline CDR1 and CDR2 sequences are SEHNR and FQNEAQ (reference sequence). J gave up 7 bases and V 1 base, and 4 bases lay outside the gene matches. DNA of the CDR3: TGTGCCAGCAGCTTAGGACTAGCGGGAGTCAACGGGGAGCTGTTTTTT. Translation: CASSLGLAGVNGELFF.

V usage is TRBV7-8 and J usage is TRBJ2-1, with 12 positions matching TRBD1. Looked up from germline, CDR1 is SGHVS and CDR2 is FQNEAQ. Unmatched junction bases numbered 9, after V lost 5 bases and J lost 10 bases. The CDR3 consists of 15 residues. DNA of the CDR3: TGTGCCAGCAGCGTCCCGGGACAGGGGGCGGGGGAGCAGTTCTTC. Encoded protein: CASSVPGQGAGEQFF.

This chain links TRBV12-3 or TRBV12-4 with TRBJ2-2; D is possibly TRBD2 (5 bases). The CDR3 extends over 13 amino acids. V was shortened by 5 bases and J by 4 bases, with 8 bases between the two germline ends. CDR3: CASSLEGTGELFF. CDR3 nucleotide sequence: TGTGCCAGCAGTCTTGAGGGCACCGGGGAGCTGTTTTTT.

This chain connects TRBV19 to TRBJ2-2; no clear D gene. Looked up from germline, CDR1 is LNHDA and CDR2 is SQIVND (reference sequence). CDR3 length equals 14 residues. The germline V and J ends were trimmed by 3 bases and 6 bases, with 11 bases remaining between them. Here the CDR3 DNA reads TGTGCCAGTAGTATCCCTTTGGGGTCCGGGGAGCTGTTTTTT. It yields the protein CASSIPLGSGELFF.

V and J are TRBV3-1 (or the pseudogene TRBV3-2) and TRBJ2-5; 8 nucleotides match TRBD1. The CDR3 has 13 residues. The V segment lost 7 bases and the J segment 2 bases; nucleotides outside the gene matches: 3. Germline assignment: CDR1 LGHDT and CDR2 YNNKEL (reference sequence). CDR3 sequence: CASIRGPQETQYF. In DNA form, the CDR3 reads TGTGCCAGCATCAGGGGGCCGCAAGAGACCCAGTACTTC.

This clone appeared a single time. The chain uses TRBV7-9 and TRBJ2-1; perhaps TRBD2 as D (7 bases). CDR1 and CDR2 (germline): SEHNR, FQNEAQ (reference sequence). The ends were cut back, 1 base at V and 5 bases at J, with 12 bases in the middle. This CDR3 spans 15 amino acids. CDR3 in amino acids: CASSLGRGQHNEQFF. CDR3 bases: TGTGCCAGCAGCTTAGGGCGGGGGCAACACAATGAGCAGTTCTTC.

V is TRBV2 and J is TRBJ2-5; no clear D gene. V was cut by 1 base and J by 2 bases, with 17 bases left in between. The CDR3 has 17 amino acids. Per germline, CDR1 SNHLY and CDR2 FYNNEI. CDR3 sequence (DNA): TGTGCCAGCAGTGAAGGTGGATGGTGGGATCCGCAAGAGACCCAGTACTTC. Its protein is CASSEGGWWDPQETQYF.

The chain has TRBV19 and TRBJ2-1; no clear D. From germline, CDR1 is LNHDA and CDR2 SQIVND (reference sequence). The V end was cut by 0 bases, the J end by 6 bases, with 15 bases between. CDR3 length: 16 residues. CDR3 loop: CASSIDLKLGANEQFF. DNA of the CDR3: TGTGCCAGTAGTATAGATCTAAAATTGGGCGCCAATGAGCAGTTCTTC.

The V call is TRBV9, the J call TRBJ2-5, with D perhaps matching TRBD1 or TRBD2 (5 bases each). This CDR3 has 15 amino acids. Trimming cost V 5 bases and J 4 bases, with 18 bases left between them. The germline V gene encodes CDR1 SGDLS and CDR2 YYNGEE. CDR3 sequence reads: CASRRSELRGETQYF. The CDR3 DNA follows: TGTGCCAGCAGACGGTCCGAGCTGAGGGGAGAGACCCAGTACTTC.

The chain employs TRBV5-1 and TRBJ1-1; perhaps TRBD1 as D (6 bases). V gave up 1 base and J gave up 3 bases, with 10 bases separating them. Germline CDR1 SGHRS, CDR2 YFSETQ. The CDR3 length is 14 residues. CDR3 sequence reads: CASSLTGLDTEAFF. DNA for the CDR3: TGCGCCAGCAGCTTGACAGGGTTGGACACTGAAGCTTTCTTT.

The V call is TRBV7-9, the J call TRBJ2-7; D possibly uses TRBD1 or TRBD2 (5 bases each). The CDR3 sequence is 12 residues long. The germline V gene has CDR1 SEHNR and CDR2 FQNEAQ (reference sequence). V was cut by 6 bases and J by 9 bases, with 15 bases left in between. The CDR3 coding sequence is TGTGCCAGCAGTGTACCGATGGGGACGCAGTACTTC. Protein product: CASSVPMGTQYF.

This clone was recorded a few times. The V gene is TRBV15, the J gene TRBJ2-6; no definite D call. CDR1 and CDR2 (germline): LNHNV, YYDKDF (reference sequence). This CDR3 comprises 16 residues. V was pared by 0 bases and J by 0 bases, with 6 bases between. CDR3 coding DNA: TGTGCCACCAGCAGAGAGGCGGCCTCTGGGGCCAACGTCCTGACTTTC. Protein: CATSREAASGANVLTF.

The chain combines TRBV6-5 with TRBJ2-3, with 7 bases matching TRBD1. The V gene's germline CDR1 is MNHEY and CDR2 SVGAGI. V shed 10 bases, J shed 1 base, and the junction held 11 bases outside the gene matches. The CDR3 is 15 residues long. The CDR3 sequence: CATQGVARGTDTQYF. The CDR3, as DNA: TGTGCCACCCAGGGGGTAGCCCGGGGCACAGATACGCAGTATTTT.

The chain employs TRBV7-9 and TRBJ1-3; D is possibly TRBD1 (5 bases). Germline values: CDR1 SEHNR, CDR2 FQNEAQ (reference sequence). This CDR3 is 14 amino acids long. Trimming removed 7 bases from V and 3 bases from J, with 13 bases in between. As DNA, the CDR3 is TGTGCCAGCACCACCCAGGGTAGTGGAAACACCATATATTTT. Residues: CASTTQGSGNTIYF.

This clone was detected once. V and J are TRBV6-1 and TRBJ2-1, with 12 bases lining up with TRBD1. The CDR3 contains 17 residues. In germline, CDR1 is MNHNS, CDR2 SASEGT. Unmatched junction bases numbered 6, after V lost 1 base and J lost 5 bases. CDR3 region: CASSEEGTGGRDNEQFF. The DNA of the CDR3 is TGTGCCAGCAGTGAAGAGGGGACAGGGGGCAGAGACAATGAGCAGTTCTTC.

This chain uses TRBV2 with TRBJ1-3; D might be TRBD1 (5 bases). This CDR3 contains 16 residues. From germline, CDR1 is SNHLY and CDR2 FYNNEI. Trimming stripped 6 bases from V and 0 bases from J, with 15 bases between. CDR3 region: CASRDPTAGSGNTIYF. CDR3 nucleotide sequence: TGTGCCAGCAGGGATCCGACAGCAGGCTCTGGAAACACCATATATTTT.

V is TRBV13 and J is TRBJ1-3; 10 bases line up with TRBD1. The CDR3 is made up of 16 amino acids. V was clipped by 4 bases and J by 4 bases; unmatched bases: 7. From germline, CDR1 is PRHDT and CDR2 FYEKMQ (reference sequence). The CDR3 DNA is TGTGCCAGCAGCTCCCAGAGGGACAGGGGAGGAAACACCATATATTTT. It encodes CASSSQRDRGGNTIYF.

The genes are TRBV6-5 and TRBJ1-6; D ambiguous. There are 15 residues in the CDR3. V was pared by 2 bases and J by 4 bases, with 9 bases between. Per the germline V gene, CDR1 is MNHEY and CDR2 is SVGAGI. CDR3 DNA: TGTGCCAGCAGTTACGTTAGACTGTATAATTCACCCCTCCACTTT. Protein product: CASSYVRLYNSPLHF.

The rearrangement uses TRBV5-1 and TRBJ2-3; D remains ambiguous. V shed 0 bases and J shed 4 bases, with 3 bases lying between them. The germline V gene encodes CDR1 SGHRS and CDR2 YFSETQ. CDR3 length: 12 amino acids. The DNA for the CDR3 is TGCGCCAGCAGCTTGGCCTCAGATACGCAGTATTTT. Amino acids: CASSLASDTQYF.

This clone occurred once. The chain combines TRBV28 with TRBJ2-3; D is unclear. This CDR3 is 12 amino acids long. Deletions cut 6 bases from V and 6 bases from J, with 10 bases between. Germline assignment: CDR1 MDHEN and CDR2 SYDVKM. The CDR3, as DNA: TGTGCCAGCAGGACACGGTTTGATACGCAGTATTTT. Translating it yields CASRTRFDTQYF.